The clone carrying this T cell receptor (beta chain) was seen once. Trimming took 2 bases from V and 5 from J, leaving 12 bases between them. The germline gives CDR1 KGHSH, CDR2 LQKENI. The length of the CDR3 is 15 residues. Profiling relied on immunoSEQ multiplex PCR, and the TCRdb table lists in-frame clones only, not all of them. This sample has about 240,000 clones, with more than 70% found just once. The data were taken from a study of blood T cell repertoires in COVID-19. As for the study in general: The United States, Italy and Spain provided the acute and convalescent COVID-19 samples. Sample material is recorded as cDNA or gDNA derived from T cells, B-cell-depleted T cells, or PBMCs.

Sequenced input: peripheral blood. The V call is TRBV18, the J call TRBJ1-4; weak D call: TRBD1 (6 bases). The clonotype was recovered from an elderly man with acute or convalescent COVID-19. For the CDR3, the DNA is TGTGCCAGCTCACCAGAGGACAGTTACAATGAAAAACTGTTTTTT. Translating it yields CASSPEDSYNEKLFF.